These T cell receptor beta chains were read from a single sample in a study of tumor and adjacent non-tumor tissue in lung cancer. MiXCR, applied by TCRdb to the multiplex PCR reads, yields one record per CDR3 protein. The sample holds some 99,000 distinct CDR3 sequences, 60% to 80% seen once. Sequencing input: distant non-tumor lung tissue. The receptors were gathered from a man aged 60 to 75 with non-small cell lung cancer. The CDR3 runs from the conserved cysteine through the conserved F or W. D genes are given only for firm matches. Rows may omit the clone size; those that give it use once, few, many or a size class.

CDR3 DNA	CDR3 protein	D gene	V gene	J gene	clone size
TGTGCCAGCAGTTACGGAGCCTTCCCGAACACTGAAGCTTCCTTT	CASSYGAFPNTEASF	-	TRBV6-6	TRBJ1-1	-
TGTGCCAGCAGCCAAGAAAGTGGTACTGAGCAGTACTTC	CASSQESGTEQYF	-	TRBV4-3	TRBJ2-7	-
TGTGCCAGCAGCCCGACGCGCGGGGGGCCACTAGATACGCAGTATTTT	CASSPTRGGPLDTQYF	TRBD2	TRBV6-5	TRBJ2-3	-
TGCAGCCATGGGGCATCTAGCGGGGATTACAATGAGCAGTTCTTC	CSHGASSGDYNEQFF	TRBD2	TRBV29-1	TRBJ2-1	-
TGTGCCAGCAGCTTTTCGAGGGGGACTGGAAAACTGTTTTTT	CASSFSRGTGKLFF	-	TRBV5-5	TRBJ1-4	many
TGTGCCAGTGGGGGAGTCTTCTCTGGGGCCAACGTCCTGACTTTC	CASGGVFSGANVLTF	-	TRBV6-5	TRBJ2-6	-
TGCAACGTTGAGCGAGGGCCGGGCAATGAGCAGTTCTTC	CNVERGPGNEQFF	-	TRBV29-1	TRBJ2-1	-
TGCACTGCTGGAGACACAAAACTTCAAGAGACCCAGTACTTC	CTAGDTKLQETQYF	-	TRBV20-1	TRBJ2-5	once
TGTGCCAGCAGTTACCGAGTCCCCAGCGGGGGCCCGAACACCGGGGAGCTGTTTTTT	CASSYRVPSGGPNTGELFF	TRBD2	TRBV6-2/TRBV6-3	TRBJ2-2	many
TGTGCCAGGAGCCGGAGGACCGGAGAGCTGTTTTTT	CARSRRTGELFF	-	TRBV11-1	TRBJ2-2	-
TGTGCCAGCAGTTACTACTCCAGGCCGTCCGGGGATAAGCAGTATTTT	CASSYYSRPSGDKQYF	-	TRBV6-5	TRBJ2-3	-
TGTGCCAGTAGTAGCGGGAGGAGTGAAAAACTGTTTTTT	CASSSGRSEKLFF	-	TRBV19	TRBJ1-4	few
TGTGCCAGCAATCTTTCGTACCCGACTAGCGGGTACCAAGAGACCCAGTACTTC	CASNLSYPTSGYQETQYF	TRBD2	TRBV28	TRBJ2-5	-
TGTGCCAGCAGTCCCAGCGACAGGGTCTATGACTACACCTTC	CASSPSDRVYDYTF	TRBD1	TRBV12-3/TRBV12-4	TRBJ1-2	-
TGTGCCAGCAGCCTAGTTTGGGGGGGAAAAGAGACCCAGTACTTC	CASSLVWGGKETQYF	TRBD2	TRBV7-8	TRBJ2-5	few
TGTGCCAGCAGTCCCGACATCGGGGAGCTGTTTTTT	CASSPDIGELFF	-	TRBV5-4	TRBJ2-2	-
TGTGCTAGCAGCTTAGTGGGACTAGCGGAAGTTTCCTACAATGAGCAGTTCTTC	CASSLVGLAEVSYNEQFF	TRBD2	TRBV11-1	TRBJ2-1	-
TGTGCCAGCAGCCTCCGCGGGAGCCAAGAGACCCTGTACTTC	CASSLRGSQETLYF	TRBD2	TRBV11-3	TRBJ2-5	once
TGTGCCAGAAGAGACCGGGACAGGGCTTACTACGAGCAGTACTTC	CARRDRDRAYYEQYF	TRBD1	TRBV28	TRBJ2-7	-
TGTACCAGCACCAAAGGACAGGGTACAGATACGCAGTATTTT	CTSTKGQGTDTQYF	TRBD1	TRBV11-2	TRBJ2-3	once
TGTGCCAGCAGTCCACATACACAAATGGGACAGGAGGACGGTAAGCCCCAGCATTTT	CASSPHTQMGQEDGKPQHF	TRBD1	TRBV6-6	TRBJ1-5	-
TGTGCCAGCAGCAGGTCTAGCGGGGGTCCGGTAGATGAGCAGTTCTTC	CASSRSSGGPVDEQFF	TRBD2	TRBV5-4	TRBJ2-1	many
TGTACCAGCAGCCCCATAGGCGCCAGTACAGATACGCAGTATTTT	CTSSPIGASTDTQYF	-	TRBV7-2	TRBJ2-3	-
TGTGCCAGCAGGGCACAGATAACCAATCAGCCCCAGCATTTT	CASRAQITNQPQHF	-	TRBV6-1	TRBJ1-5	-
TGTGCCACCCAGACAGTAAGCTCTGGGGCCATTGTCCTGACTTTC	CATQTVSSGAIVLTF	-	TRBV6-5	TRBJ2-6	-
TGCAGCGAGTGGATTGACAATGAGCAGTCCTTC	CSEWIDNEQSF	-	TRBV29-1	TRBJ2-1	-
TGCGGCATTGGAGCGGGGCGTATAACAGATACGCAGTATTTT	CGIGAGRITDTQYF	TRBD2	TRBV29-1	TRBJ2-3	-
TGTGCCAGCAGCATAGGGAGGGGCCTGAACACCTGGGAGCTGTTTTTT	CASSIGRGLNTWELFF	TRBD2	TRBV11-1	TRBJ2-2	-
TGTGCCAGCAGGGGGACAGGGTTTGAAAAACTGTTTTTT	CASRGTGFEKLFF	TRBD1	TRBV6-1	TRBJ1-4	many
TGCCGCGTTGCGTCTGTTGGCACCGGGGAGCTGTTTTTT	CRVASVGTGELFF	-	TRBV29-1	TRBJ2-2	-
TGCAGCGTTTTCGAAGGACTAGTGGGAGGGCCAGATAAAGAGACTCAGTACTTC	CSVFEGLVGGPDKETQYF	TRBD2	TRBV29-1	TRBJ2-5	-
TGCAGCGTTGCTTACAGGGGTAGCAACACTGAAGCTTTCTTT	CSVAYRGSNTEAFF	TRBD1	TRBV29-1	TRBJ1-1	many
TGTGCCAGCAGCTCAAGAAACTACAATGAGCAGTTCTTC	CASSSRNYNEQFF	-	TRBV7-2	TRBJ2-1	-
TGTGCCAGTAATGGGGACATTGCCTACGAGCAGTACTTC	CASNGDIAYEQYF	-	TRBV12-3/TRBV12-4	TRBJ2-7	-
TGTGCCAGCGGTTCAACCGGGACTAGGCCCGGTAAAAGCTCCTACAATGAGCAGTTCTTC	CASGSTGTRPGKSSYNEQFF	TRBD2	TRBV28	TRBJ2-1	-
TGTGCCAGCAGTTACCAGCCCGGGCAGGGGAAGTGGTCTAACTATGGCTACACCTTC	CASSYQPGQGKWSNYGYTF	-	TRBV6-6	TRBJ1-2	-
TGCAGGGGTGGGGTGCAGAACGTGAACACTGAAGCTTTCTTT	CRGGVQNVNTEAFF	-	TRBV20-1	TRBJ1-1	-
TGTGCCAGCAGCCGACGCGACAGGGGCAACACAGATACGCAGTATTTT	CASSRRDRGNTDTQYF	TRBD1	TRBV12-3/TRBV12-4	TRBJ2-3	many
TGCGCCAGCAACTTGGACTCGCGGGGCAATCAGCCCCAGCATTTT	CASNLDSRGNQPQHF	-	TRBV5-1	TRBJ1-5	-
TGTGCCAACAGTTACGGCAGGGATGGCCTGAAAACTGAAGCTTTCTTT	CANSYGRDGLKTEAFF	-	TRBV6-2/TRBV6-3	TRBJ1-1	-
TGTGCCAGCAGCAGGGGGCGTGACGCCGGGGAGCTGTTTTTT	CASSRGRDAGELFF	TRBD1	TRBV12-3/TRBV12-4	TRBJ2-2	many
TGTGCCAGCAGCTTGGTCGCAGGGGTATATGTCTACACCTTC	CASSLVAGVYVYTF	-	TRBV5-5	TRBJ1-2	-
TGTGCCAGCAGCTTCGACAGACGAGCCTACGAGCAGTACTTC	CASSFDRRAYEQYF	-	TRBV5-6	TRBJ2-7	many
TGTACAAGCAGTCAGGGACTAGCGGGAGGCTCCTACAATGAGCAGTTCTTC	CTSSQGLAGGSYNEQFF	TRBD2	TRBV6-6	TRBJ2-1	-
TGCACCAGCAGCCCCGCGGGGGGAGAGACCCAGTACTTC	CTSSPAGGETQYF	TRBD2	TRBV5-1	TRBJ2-5	-
TGTGCCAGCAGTTCCTCAGGGAGCCGGACTGAAGCTTTCTTT	CASSSSGSRTEAFF	-	TRBV6-5	TRBJ1-1	many
TGTGCCACCAGGGCTAGCGCGGATAGCTACGAGCAGTACTTC	CATRASADSYEQYF	-	TRBV15	TRBJ2-7	few
TGTTCCAGCAACCCTAGGGGGGGGGAGAACACTGAAGCTTTCTTT	CSSNPRGGENTEAFF	-	TRBV11-2	TRBJ1-1	-
TGTGCCAGCAGCCCAGGAGGCACGGACGGGCTACCATTTTACGAGCAGTACTTC	CASSPGGTDGLPFYEQYF	-	TRBV7-9	TRBJ2-7	few
TGTGCCAGCAGTTTAGGTTTCAACAGGGTTAATGAAAAACTGTTTTTT	CASSLGFNRVNEKLFF	-	TRBV12-3/TRBV12-4	TRBJ1-4	many
TGCAGCTCCCAACTAGCGGACAATGAGCAGTTCTTC	CSSQLADNEQFF	TRBD2	TRBV29-1	TRBJ2-1	-
TGTGCCAGCAGCTTCGGGTCGCAGGGGGCAAGTGAAGCTTTCTTT	CASSFGSQGASEAFF	TRBD1	TRBV5-4	TRBJ1-1	many
TGTGCCAGCAGCACACTTGCCTACGAGCAGTGCTTC	CASSTLAYEQCF	-	TRBV12-3/TRBV12-4	TRBJ2-7	many
TGTGCCAGCAGCCCGCGCCTTCGGGGCACAGATACGCAGTATTTT	CASSPRLRGTDTQYF	-	TRBV11-3	TRBJ2-3	many
TGTACCAGCAGCTTAGACCTAGCGGGAGTTGGGAACATTCTGTACTTC	CTSSLDLAGVGNILYF	TRBD2	TRBV11-1	TRBJ2-4	-
TGTGCCAGCAGCCAAGACGGAGCAACTAATGAAAAACTGTTTTTT	CASSQDGATNEKLFF	-	TRBV14	TRBJ1-4	many
TGCAGTGCTAGCCCCCGGGACAGGAACAATGAAGCTTTCTTT	CSASPRDRNNEAFF	TRBD1	TRBV20-1	TRBJ1-1	once
TGCGCCAGCAGCGGTGGCTCTTTCCAAGAGACCCAGTACTTC	CASSGGSFQETQYF	-	TRBV5-1	TRBJ2-5	many
TGTGCCACCAGTGATGCTAGCGTCCAGGGATTCAATGAGCAGTTCTTC	CATSDASVQGFNEQFF	-	TRBV24-1	TRBJ2-1	-